What follows describes a single T cell receptor (beta chain). Antigen specificity is unknown. Trimming shortened V by 5 bases and J by 0 bases, and 20 bases separated the two germline ends. Per the germline V gene, CDR1 is MDHEN and CDR2 is SYDVKM. The CDR3 runs 17 residues. The protocol was immunoSEQ multiplex PCR, while the TCRdb copy is restricted to in-frame clones and leaves out a portion. Altogether around 150,000 clones are present, 90% to 95% being singletons, with the ten largest covering 2.3%. This entry belongs to a study of T cell responses to AZD1222 COVID-19 vaccine. Regarding the study as a whole: There were mostly white British donors and more females than males, and clonal diversity was possibly underestimated. Spike regions recognized by vaccine-associated CD4 TCRs spanned the protein, led by 160-218 and 743-854.

This chain links TRBV28 with TRBJ2-7, with a possible D match to TRBD2 (7 bases). The sample here was peripheral blood, taken on day 0 of AZD1222 vaccination. The TCR sequence derives from an adult in good health. This CDR3 reads CASSRTWGGGSSYEQYF. CDR3 bases: TGTGCCAGCAGTCGCACTTGGGGGGGCGGGAGCTCCTACGAGCAGTACTTC. Drawing the rest from reference TRBV28 and TRBJ2-7, the complete variable domain is DVKVTQSSRYLVKRTGEKVFLECVQDMDHENMFWYRQDPGLGLRLIYFSYDVKMKEKGDIPEGYSVSREKKERFSLILESASTNQTSMYLCASSRTWGGGSSYEQYFGPGTRLTVT.